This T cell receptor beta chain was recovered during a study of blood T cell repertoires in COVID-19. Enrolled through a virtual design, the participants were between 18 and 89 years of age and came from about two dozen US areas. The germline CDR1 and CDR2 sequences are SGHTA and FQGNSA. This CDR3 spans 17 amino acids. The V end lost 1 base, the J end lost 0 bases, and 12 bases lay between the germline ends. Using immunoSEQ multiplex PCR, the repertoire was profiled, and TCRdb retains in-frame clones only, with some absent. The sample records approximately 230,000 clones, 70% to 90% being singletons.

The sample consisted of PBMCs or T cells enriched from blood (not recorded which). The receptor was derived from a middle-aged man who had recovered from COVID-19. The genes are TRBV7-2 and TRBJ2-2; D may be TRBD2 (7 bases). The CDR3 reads CASSLGTGGTNTGELFF. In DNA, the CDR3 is TGTGCCAGCAGCTTAGGAACGGGGGGCACGAACACCGGGGAGCTGTTTTTT.